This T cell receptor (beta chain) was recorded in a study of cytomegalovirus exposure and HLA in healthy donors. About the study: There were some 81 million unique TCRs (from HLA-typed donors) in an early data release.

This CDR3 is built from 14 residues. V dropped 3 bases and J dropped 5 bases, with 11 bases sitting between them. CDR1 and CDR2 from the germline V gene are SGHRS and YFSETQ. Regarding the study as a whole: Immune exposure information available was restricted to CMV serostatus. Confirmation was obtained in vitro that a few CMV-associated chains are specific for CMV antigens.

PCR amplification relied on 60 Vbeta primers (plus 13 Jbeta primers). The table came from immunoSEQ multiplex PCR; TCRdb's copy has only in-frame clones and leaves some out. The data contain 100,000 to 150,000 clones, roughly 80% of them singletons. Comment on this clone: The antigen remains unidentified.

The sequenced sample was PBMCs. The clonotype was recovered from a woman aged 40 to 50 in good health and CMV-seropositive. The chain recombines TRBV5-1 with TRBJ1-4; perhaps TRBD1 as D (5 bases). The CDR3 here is CASSYGAGNEKLFF. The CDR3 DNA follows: TGCGCCAGCAGCTATGGGGCCGGGAATGAAAAACTGTTTTTT.